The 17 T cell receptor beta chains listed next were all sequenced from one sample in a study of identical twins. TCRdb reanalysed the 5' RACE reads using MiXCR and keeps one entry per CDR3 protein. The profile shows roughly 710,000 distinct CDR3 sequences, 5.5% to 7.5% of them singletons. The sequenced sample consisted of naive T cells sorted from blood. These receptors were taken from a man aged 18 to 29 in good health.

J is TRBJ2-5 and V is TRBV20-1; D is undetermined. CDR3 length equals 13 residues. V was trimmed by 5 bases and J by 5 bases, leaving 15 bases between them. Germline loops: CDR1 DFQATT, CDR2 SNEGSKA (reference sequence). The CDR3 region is CSAPILGQETQYF. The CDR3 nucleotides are TGCAGTGCTCCGATACTCGGGCAGGAGACCCAGTACTTC.

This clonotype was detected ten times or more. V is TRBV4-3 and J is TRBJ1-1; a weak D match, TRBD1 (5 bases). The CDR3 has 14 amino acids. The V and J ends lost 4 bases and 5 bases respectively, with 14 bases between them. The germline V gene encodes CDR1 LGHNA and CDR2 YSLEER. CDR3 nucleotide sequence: TGCGCCAGCAGCCGAGCAGGGCGCGGAACTGAAGCTTTCTTT. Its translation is CASSRAGRGTEAFF.

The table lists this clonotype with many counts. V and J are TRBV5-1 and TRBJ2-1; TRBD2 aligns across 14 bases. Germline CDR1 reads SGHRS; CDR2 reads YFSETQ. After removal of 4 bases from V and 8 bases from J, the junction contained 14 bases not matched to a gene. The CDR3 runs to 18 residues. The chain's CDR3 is CASSKVPGLAGEGYEQFF. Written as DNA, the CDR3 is TGCGCCAGCAGCAAAGTGCCGGGACTAGCGGGAGAGGGTTATGAGCAGTTCTTC.

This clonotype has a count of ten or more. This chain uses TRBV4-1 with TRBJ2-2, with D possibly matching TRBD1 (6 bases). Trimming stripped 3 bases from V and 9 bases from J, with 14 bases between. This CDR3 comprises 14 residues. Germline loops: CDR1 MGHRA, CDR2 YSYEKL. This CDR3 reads CASSQPRQVRELFF. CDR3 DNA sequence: TGCGCCAGCAGCCAGCCACGACAGGTCCGGGAGCTGTTTTTT.

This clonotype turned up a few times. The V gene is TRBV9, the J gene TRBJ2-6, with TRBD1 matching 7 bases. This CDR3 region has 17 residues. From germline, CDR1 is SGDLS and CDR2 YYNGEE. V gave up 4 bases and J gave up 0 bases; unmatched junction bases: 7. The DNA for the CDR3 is TGTGCCAGCAGCACAGGGGCCTCTCTCTCTGGGGCCAACGTCCTGACTTTC. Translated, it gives CASSTGASLSGANVLTF.

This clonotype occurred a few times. In DNA form, the CDR3 reads TGCGCCAGCAGCCAATCCCCGGCAGATACGCAGTATTTT. It specifies CASSQSPADTQYF. This rearrangement joins TRBV4-1 to TRBJ2-3; D gene uncertain. The V and J ends lost 2 bases and 4 bases respectively, with 7 bases between them. This CDR3 has 13 amino acids. CDR1 is MGHRA, CDR2 YSYEKL, per germline.

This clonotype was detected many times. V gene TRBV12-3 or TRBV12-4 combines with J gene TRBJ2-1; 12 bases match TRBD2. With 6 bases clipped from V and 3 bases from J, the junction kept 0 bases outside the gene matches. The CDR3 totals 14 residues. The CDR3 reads CASRGLAGYNEQFF. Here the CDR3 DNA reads TGTGCCAGCAGGGGACTAGCGGGCTACAATGAGCAGTTCTTC.

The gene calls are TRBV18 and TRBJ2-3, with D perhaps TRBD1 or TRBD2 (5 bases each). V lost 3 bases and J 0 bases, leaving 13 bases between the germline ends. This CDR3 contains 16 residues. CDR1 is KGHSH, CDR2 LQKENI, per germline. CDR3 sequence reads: CASSPGPRGSTDTQYF. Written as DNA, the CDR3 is TGTGCCAGCTCACCGGGACCCCGCGGTAGCACAGATACGCAGTATTTT.

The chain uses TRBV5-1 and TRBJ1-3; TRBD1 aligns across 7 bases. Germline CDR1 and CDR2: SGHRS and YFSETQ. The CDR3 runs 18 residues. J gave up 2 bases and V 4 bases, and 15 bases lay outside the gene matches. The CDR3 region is CASSGGTTGTATGNTIYF. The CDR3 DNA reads TGCGCCAGCAGCGGAGGCACTACCGGGACAGCAACTGGAAACACCATATATTTT.

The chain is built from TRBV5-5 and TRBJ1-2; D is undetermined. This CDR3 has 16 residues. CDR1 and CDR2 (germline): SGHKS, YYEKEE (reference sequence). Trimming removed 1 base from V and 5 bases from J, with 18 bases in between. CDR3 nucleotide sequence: TGTGCCAGCAGCTTGAACAGATTTAGTTCTCTGTATGGCTACACCTTC. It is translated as CASSLNRFSSLYGYTF. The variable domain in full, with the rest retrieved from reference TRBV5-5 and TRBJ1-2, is DAGVTQSPTHLIKTRGQQVTLRCSPISGHKSVSWYQQVLGQGPQFIFQYYEKEERGRGNFPDRFSARQFPNYSSELNVNALLLGDSALYLCASSLNRFSSLYGYTFGSGTRLTVV.

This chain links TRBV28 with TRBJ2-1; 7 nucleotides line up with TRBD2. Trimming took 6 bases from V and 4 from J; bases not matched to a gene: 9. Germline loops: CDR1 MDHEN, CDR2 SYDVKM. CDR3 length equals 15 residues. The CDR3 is CASRLPRGGYNEQFF. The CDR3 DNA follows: TGTGCCAGCAGACTCCCCCGGGGAGGGTACAATGAGCAGTTCTTC.

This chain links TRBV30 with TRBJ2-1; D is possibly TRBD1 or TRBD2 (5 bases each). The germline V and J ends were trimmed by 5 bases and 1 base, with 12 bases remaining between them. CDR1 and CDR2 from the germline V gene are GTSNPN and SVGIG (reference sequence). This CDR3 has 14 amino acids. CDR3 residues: CAWGTVGSYNEQFF. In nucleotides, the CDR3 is TGTGCCTGGGGGACCGTAGGATCCTACAATGAGCAGTTCTTC.

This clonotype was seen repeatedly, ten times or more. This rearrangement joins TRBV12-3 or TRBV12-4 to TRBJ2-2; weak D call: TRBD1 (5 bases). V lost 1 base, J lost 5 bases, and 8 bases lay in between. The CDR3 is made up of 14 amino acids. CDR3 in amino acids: CASSLGQFTGELFF. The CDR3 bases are TGTGCCAGCAGTTTAGGACAGTTTACCGGGGAGCTGTTTTTT.

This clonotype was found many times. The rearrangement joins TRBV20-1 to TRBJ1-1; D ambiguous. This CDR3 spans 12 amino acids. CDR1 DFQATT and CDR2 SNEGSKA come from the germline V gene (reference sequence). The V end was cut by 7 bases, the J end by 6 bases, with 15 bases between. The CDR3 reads CSVARARSEAFF. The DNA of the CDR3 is TGCAGTGTGGCAAGGGCGAGGTCTGAAGCTTTCTTT.

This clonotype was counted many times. CDR3 DNA: TGTGCCAGCAGCCGCCCGGGACTAGCAGCTTACGAGCAGTACTTC. Translating it yields CASSRPGLAAYEQYF. This chain uses TRBV6-1 with TRBJ2-7; 9 positions agree with TRBD2. CDR1 is MNHNS and CDR2 is SASEGT in the germline V gene. After removal of 6 bases from V and 4 bases from J, the junction contained 10 bases not matched to a gene. This CDR3 is 15 amino acids long.

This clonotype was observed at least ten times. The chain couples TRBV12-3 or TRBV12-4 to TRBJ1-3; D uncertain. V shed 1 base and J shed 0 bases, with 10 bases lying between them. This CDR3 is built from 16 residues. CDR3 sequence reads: CASSLGETSSGNTIYF. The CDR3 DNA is TGTGCCAGCAGTTTAGGGGAAACGAGCTCTGGAAACACCATATATTTT.

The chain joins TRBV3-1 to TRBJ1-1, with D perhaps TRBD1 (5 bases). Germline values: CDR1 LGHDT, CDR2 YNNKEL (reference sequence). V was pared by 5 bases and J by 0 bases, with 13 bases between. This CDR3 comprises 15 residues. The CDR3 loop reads CASSKLGTVNTEAFF. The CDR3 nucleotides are TGTGCCAGCAGCAAACTAGGGACGGTGAACACTGAAGCTTTCTTT.